This is a list of T cell receptor beta chains from one sample in a study of cytomegalovirus exposure and HLA in healthy donors. The data were produced by immunoSEQ multiplex PCR, yet TCRdb's version contains in-frame clones alone and is incomplete. The sample includes approximately 170,000 clones, approximately 80% of them seen just once. The specimen sequenced was PBMCs. Receptor source: a boy aged 2 to 10 in good health and CMV-seronegative. Both conserved end residues are part of each CDR3. Fields, in order: D gene, V gene, J gene, clone size, CDR3 DNA, CDR3 protein. A D gene is named only where the DNA matches it firmly. The size field is filled for only some rows; it gives once, few, many or a size class.

d_gene: .
v_gene: TRBV5-5
j_gene: TRBJ1-2
abundance: .
CDR3nt: TGTGCCAGCAGCTTGGGCCCAGGGTTGGAGTATGGCTACACCTTC
CDR3aa: CASSLGPGLEYGYTF

d_gene: TRBD2
v_gene: TRBV14
j_gene: TRBJ2-5
abundance: .
CDR3nt: TGTGCCAGCAGCCAAGTTCTTCTAGCGGGGAAAGAGACCCAGTACTTC
CDR3aa: CASSQVLLAGKETQYF

d_gene: .
v_gene: TRBV10-2
j_gene: TRBJ2-6
abundance: .
CDR3nt: TGCGCCAGCAGTGACAGGGGCTCTGGGGCCAACGTCCTGACTTTC
CDR3aa: CASSDRGSGANVLTF

d_gene: .
v_gene: TRBV7-6
j_gene: TRBJ1-1
abundance: .
CDR3nt: TGTGCCAGCAGCTTCTTCGAGGGCCCAAACACTGAAGCTTTCTTT
CDR3aa: CASSFFEGPNTEAFF

d_gene: .
v_gene: TRBV21-1
j_gene: TRBJ1-2
abundance: .
CDR3nt: TGTGCCAGCAGCATAGGGGACAGTTTTAACTATGGCTACACCTTC
CDR3aa: CASSIGDSFNYGYTF

d_gene: .
v_gene: TRBV19
j_gene: TRBJ1-1
abundance: once
CDR3nt: TGTGCCAGTAGTTCCTTTGGCGGGATCAACACTGAAGCTTTCTTT
CDR3aa: CASSSFGGINTEAFF

d_gene: .
v_gene: TRBV7-8
j_gene: TRBJ2-5
abundance: .
CDR3nt: TGTGCCAGCAGCGCGACTAGTAAGGGAGTGACCCAGTACTTC
CDR3aa: CASSATSKGVTQYF

d_gene: TRBD1
v_gene: TRBV13
j_gene: TRBJ1-5
abundance: .
CDR3nt: TGTGCCAGCAGCTTTTGGGACAGGGTGTGGAGTCAGCCCCAGCATTTT
CDR3aa: CASSFWDRVWSQPQHF

d_gene: .
v_gene: TRBV19
j_gene: TRBJ2-6
abundance: .
CDR3nt: TGTGCCAGTAGTATAGGGCCGAACTCTGGGGCCAACGTCCTGACTTTC
CDR3aa: CASSIGPNSGANVLTF

d_gene: .
v_gene: TRBV21-1
j_gene: TRBJ2-5
abundance: .
CDR3nt: TGTGCCAGCAGCAACTTCCCTAGAAAGGGAGTGGAAACCCAGTACTTC
CDR3aa: CASSNFPRKGVETQYF

d_gene: .
v_gene: TRBV30
j_gene: TRBJ2-5
abundance: once
CDR3nt: TGTGCCTGGACAGTTAAAGAGACCCAGTACTTC
CDR3aa: CAWTVKETQYF

d_gene: .
v_gene: TRBV9
j_gene: TRBJ1-3
abundance: .
CDR3nt: TGTGCCAGCAGCGTAGATATAGGGGCCGGAAACACCATATATTTT
CDR3aa: CASSVDIGAGNTIYF

d_gene: .
v_gene: TRBV27
j_gene: TRBJ1-5
abundance: .
CDR3nt: TGTGCCAGCAGTTCCAGGGGCTATAGCAATCAGCCCCAGCATTTT
CDR3aa: CASSSRGYSNQPQHF

d_gene: TRBD2
v_gene: TRBV7-3
j_gene: TRBJ2-3
abundance: .
CDR3nt: TGTGCCAGCAGCCCTAGTAGCGGGAGGCCTTTTTGGGATACGCAGTATTTT
CDR3aa: CASSPSSGRPFWDTQYF

d_gene: TRBD2
v_gene: TRBV6-1
j_gene: TRBJ2-7
abundance: .
CDR3nt: TGTGCCAGCAGGGAGGGACTAGCGACCGAGCAGTACTTC
CDR3aa: CASREGLATEQYF

d_gene: TRBD1
v_gene: TRBV7-9
j_gene: TRBJ2-7
abundance: few
CDR3nt: TGTGCCAGCAGTAATCAGGGGGTAGGGGAGCAGTACTTC
CDR3aa: CASSNQGVGEQYF

d_gene: .
v_gene: TRBV15
j_gene: TRBJ1-5
abundance: .
CDR3nt: TGTGCCACCAGCAGAACCCAGACAGCAAGCAATCAGCCCCAGCATTTT
CDR3aa: CATSRTQTASNQPQHF

d_gene: .
v_gene: TRBV25-1
j_gene: TRBJ1-6
abundance: .
CDR3nt: TGTGCCAGCAGTGACCTTCGGAATTCACCCCTCCACTTT
CDR3aa: CASSDLRNSPLHF

d_gene: .
v_gene: TRBV27
j_gene: TRBJ2-1
abundance: .
CDR3nt: TGTGCCAGCATTCCTCCGGCCGGGATTCAACCTTACAATGAGCAGTTCTTC
CDR3aa: CASIPPAGIQPYNEQFF

d_gene: .
v_gene: TRBV27
j_gene: TRBJ1-5
abundance: .
CDR3nt: TGTGCCAGCAGTTCCCTACGACCGGGTGGCAATCAGCCCCAGCATTTT
CDR3aa: CASSSLRPGGNQPQHF

d_gene: .
v_gene: TRBV20-1
j_gene: TRBJ1-6
abundance: .
CDR3nt: TGCAGTGCTAGTAGACAGCAAACCCTCCACTTT
CDR3aa: CSASRQQTLHF

d_gene: .
v_gene: TRBV6-5
j_gene: TRBJ1-3
abundance: .
CDR3nt: TGTGCCAGCAGTTCGCCTAGGACAGCGTCTGGAAACACCATATATTTT
CDR3aa: CASSSPRTASGNTIYF

d_gene: TRBD2
v_gene: TRBV7-2
j_gene: TRBJ2-5
abundance: .
CDR3nt: TGTGCCAGCAGCCCGCGGACTAGCGGGAGGGTGTACCAAGAGACCCAGTACTTC
CDR3aa: CASSPRTSGRVYQETQYF

d_gene: TRBD2
v_gene: TRBV15
j_gene: TRBJ2-5
abundance: .
CDR3nt: TGTGCCACCAGCAGAGATGTAAGCGGGAGCCGATTAGAGACCCAGTACTTC
CDR3aa: CATSRDVSGSRLETQYF

d_gene: TRBD1
v_gene: TRBV28
j_gene: TRBJ2-7
abundance: .
CDR3nt: TGTGCCAGCAGTTTAAACAGGGGTTTTCGCTCCTACGAGCAGTACTTC
CDR3aa: CASSLNRGFRSYEQYF

d_gene: .
v_gene: TRBV15
j_gene: TRBJ2-5
abundance: .
CDR3nt: TGTGCCACCAGCAGAGATGCCCCGGGGAAAGAGACCCAGTACTTC
CDR3aa: CATSRDAPGKETQYF

d_gene: .
v_gene: TRBV9
j_gene: TRBJ2-3
abundance: .
CDR3nt: TGTGCCAGCAGCGTAGAGGGGTCGATAACAGATACGCAGTATTTT
CDR3aa: CASSVEGSITDTQYF

d_gene: .
v_gene: TRBV29-1
j_gene: TRBJ1-2
abundance: .
CDR3nt: TGCAGCGTTGAAGATTCGAGGGTGAGGGCTGGCTACACCTTC
CDR3aa: CSVEDSRVRAGYTF